These 25 T cell receptor beta chains were all obtained from the same sample, sequenced in a study of identical twins. TCRdb re-analysed the 5' RACE reads in MiXCR, keeping a single row per CDR3 protein. The sample has more than 650,000 distinct CDR3 sequences, around 6% seen once. The sequencing input was naive T cells sorted from blood. The receptor source for this set is a man in his late teens or twenties in good health.

The sample holds many counts of this clonotype. The genes are TRBV5-5 and TRBJ2-7; TRBD1 might be the D (6 bases). V gave up 4 bases and J gave up 3 bases, with 20 bases separating them. The CDR3 is made up of 16 amino acids. In germline, CDR1 is SGHKS, CDR2 YYEKEE (reference sequence). The chain's CDR3 is CASSRTVQLAYYEQYF. CDR3 in DNA: TGTGCCAGCAGCCGGACAGTTCAACTCGCCTACTACGAGCAGTACTTC.

This clonotype was detected many times. The chain employs TRBV12-3 or TRBV12-4 and TRBJ1-4; 7 bases map to TRBD1. The junction had 10 bases not matched to a gene; V was cut back by 6 bases and J by 3 bases. The CDR3 extends over 16 amino acids. DNA for the CDR3: TGTGCCAGCAGCCGATCACGGGACAGTTCTAATGAAAAACTGTTTTTT. Amino acids: CASSRSRDSSNEKLFF.

This clonotype has more than one count but fewer than ten. The rearrangement links TRBV18 to TRBJ2-3; weak D call: TRBD2 (6 bases). CDR1 KGHSH and CDR2 LQKENI come from the germline V gene. The CDR3 has 16 residues. Trimming pared 3 bases from V and 4 bases from J, leaving 17 bases between. CDR3 nucleotides: TGTGCCAGCTCACCTTGGGACGGGAGTGGATCAGATACGCAGTATTTT. Protein sequence: CASSPWDGSGSDTQYF.

This clonotype has just a few counts. The chain couples TRBV5-1 to TRBJ2-3; 9 bases map to TRBD1. The length of the CDR3 is 18 residues. Germline lookup yields CDR1 SGHRS and CDR2 YFSETQ. With V trimmed by 1 base and J by 0 bases, 9 bases remained unmatched. In DNA, the CDR3 is TGCGCCAGCAGCTTGAACCCGACACAGGGGGCGAGCACAGATACGCAGTATTTT. Translated: CASSLNPTQGASTDTQYF. Based on the CDR3 plus reference TRBV5-1 and TRBJ2-3, the full variable domain is KAGVTQTPRYLIKTRGQQVTLSCSPISGHRSVSWYQQTPGQGLQFLFEYFSETQRNKGNFPGRFSGRQFSNSRSEMNVSTLELGDSALYLCASSLNPTQGASTDTQYFGPGTRLTVL.

The sample holds many counts of this clonotype. This sequence joins TRBV29-1 and TRBJ2-3; D perhaps matches TRBD1 (5 bases). CDR1 is SQVTM, CDR2 ANQGSEA, per germline. CDR3 length: 13 amino acids. The germline V and J ends were trimmed by 4 bases and 3 bases, with 11 bases remaining between them. This CDR3 is CSVGGRATDTQYF. The CDR3 DNA follows: TGCAGCGTTGGAGGCAGGGCTACAGATACGCAGTATTTT.

This clonotype was observed at least ten times. This chain uses TRBV27 with TRBJ2-1; the D gene is possibly TRBD2 (6 bases). CDR1 MNHEY and CDR2 SMNVEV come from the germline V gene (reference sequence). The CDR3 contains 15 residues. V gave up 3 bases and J gave up 6 bases, with 15 bases separating them. The CDR3 here is CASSFRDSLSNEQFF. The CDR3, as DNA: TGTGCCAGCAGTTTCCGGGACTCGCTGAGCAATGAGCAGTTCTTC.

This clonotype was observed at least ten times. V and J are TRBV29-1 and TRBJ1-2; 8 bases are shared with TRBD1. V was pared by 5 bases and J by 4 bases, with 6 bases of the junction left unmatched. CDR1 is SQVTM and CDR2 is ANQGSEA in the germline V gene. This CDR3 is built from 13 residues. This chain's CDR3 is CSVPPGGGYGYTF. In DNA form, the CDR3 reads TGCAGCGTTCCCCCAGGGGGCGGCTATGGCTACACCTTC. Supplemented by reference TRBV29-1 and TRBJ1-2, the full variable domain reads SAVISQKPSRDICQRGTSLTIQCQVDSQVTMMFWYRQQPGQSLTLIATANQGSEATYESGFVIDKFPISRPNLTFSTLTVSNMSPEDSSIYLCSVPPGGGYGYTFGSGTRLTVV.

This clonotype was recorded many times. This CDR3 is CAISESGDATDTQYF. The CDR3, as DNA: TGTGCCATCAGTGAGTCAGGGGACGCCACAGATACGCAGTATTTT. The chain has TRBV10-3 and TRBJ2-3; D possibly matches TRBD1 or TRBD2 (5 bases each). Trimming stripped 0 bases from V and 2 bases from J, with 9 bases between. The CDR3 is 15 amino acids. Germline lookup yields CDR1 ENHRY and CDR2 SYGVKD.

There are a few counts of this clonotype. This chain uses TRBV2 with TRBJ2-1, with 9 nucleotides matching TRBD1. Germline V gene sequence: CDR1 SNHLY, CDR2 FYNNEI. V gave up 3 bases and J gave up 8 bases; unmatched junction bases: 5. The CDR3 has 14 amino acids. The CDR3 reads CASSDETGGYEQFF. Here the CDR3 DNA reads TGTGCCAGCAGTGATGAAACAGGGGGCTATGAGCAGTTCTTC.

This clonotype has at least ten counts. CDR3 protein: CASSFSQITDTQYF. Written as DNA, the CDR3 is TGTGCCAGCAGTTTTTCACAAATCACAGATACGCAGTATTTT. V is TRBV12-3 or TRBV12-4 and J is TRBJ2-3; the D is unclear. Trimming took 3 bases from V and 2 from J, leaving 9 bases between them. This CDR3 comprises 14 residues.

This clonotype was seen repeatedly, ten times or more. The chain carries TRBV5-1 and TRBJ2-3; D possibly corresponds to TRBD2 (6 bases). Per germline, CDR1 SGHRS and CDR2 YFSETQ. V lost 4 bases and J 2 bases, leaving 14 bases between the germline ends. This CDR3 has 15 amino acids. DNA for the CDR3: TGCGCCAGCAGCCCCCGGGACTTCACCACAGATACGCAGTATTTT. Amino acids: CASSPRDFTTDTQYF.

This clonotype has ten or more counts. This chain uses TRBV7-9 with TRBJ2-1, with 10 bases fitting TRBD2. CDR1 and CDR2 from the germline V gene are SEHNR and FQNEAQ (reference sequence). V trimming: 7 bases; J trimming: 4 bases; junction bases outside the gene matches: 10. The CDR3 sequence is 16 residues long. Here the CDR3 reads CASIPDGTSVYNEQFF. Here the CDR3 DNA reads TGTGCCAGCATCCCCGACGGGACTAGCGTGTACAATGAGCAGTTCTTC.

This sequence joins TRBV20-1 and TRBJ1-5; possibly TRBD1 for D (5 bases). There are 13 residues in the CDR3. Deletions cut 0 bases from V and 5 bases from J, with 8 bases between. Germline V lookup: CDR1 DFQATT, CDR2 SNEGSKA (reference sequence). The CDR3 region has the DNA TGCAGTGCTAGAGAGGGACGGGATCAGCCCCAGCATTTT. Protein sequence: CSAREGRDQPQHF.

This clonotype occurred many times. J is TRBJ2-5 and V is TRBV20-1; D is undetermined. V dropped 5 bases and J dropped 1 base, with 8 bases sitting between them. Germline CDR1 is DFQATT and CDR2 is SNEGSKA (reference sequence). CDR3 length equals 12 residues. The CDR3 loop is CSASDVQETQYF. CDR3 bases: TGCAGTGCTTCTGACGTCCAAGAGACCCAGTACTTC.

The chain uses TRBV20-1 and TRBJ2-3; D call uncertain. Trimming cost V 6 bases and J 1 base, with 14 bases left between them. This CDR3 has 14 amino acids. CDR1 DFQATT and CDR2 SNEGSKA come from the germline V gene (reference sequence). The chain's CDR3 is CSAPARVGTDTQYF. The CDR3 nucleotides read TGCAGTGCACCGGCCCGGGTTGGCACAGATACGCAGTATTTT.

This clonotype was observed a handful of times. The chain uses TRBV6-2 or TRBV6-3 and TRBJ1-6, with D hard to call. The CDR3 is made up of 13 amino acids. V was shortened by 5 bases and J by 10 bases, with 12 bases between the two germline ends. The germline V gene encodes CDR1 MNHEY and CDR2 SVGEGT. The CDR3 protein is CASSPDGRSPLHF. CDR3 DNA: TGTGCCAGCAGTCCGGACGGACGATCACCCCTCCACTTT.

This clonotype was seen ten or more times. This chain joins TRBV12-3 or TRBV12-4 and TRBJ2-5, with a possible D match to TRBD2 (7 bases). V lost 6 bases to trimming and J lost 2 bases, with 19 bases between them. The CDR3 loop spans 16 amino acids. Written as DNA, the CDR3 is TGTGCCAGCAGAATAGGGGGGGCAGGAAGACAAGAGACCCAGTACTTC. Translated: CASRIGGAGRQETQYF.

This clonotype was counted a few times. In DNA, the CDR3 is TGTGCCAGCAGCCCAGCGGACAGGGCGTACGAGACCCAGTACTTC. It codes for CASSPADRAYETQYF. V usage is TRBV27 and J usage is TRBJ2-5, with 8 bases identical to TRBD1. The CDR3 length is 15 residues. CDR1 and CDR2 from the germline V gene are MNHEY and SMNVEV (reference sequence). Trimming cost V 6 bases and J 5 bases; bases outside gene matches: 11.

CDR3 amino acids: CASSLSAREKLFF. The DNA for the CDR3 is TGCGCCAGCAGCCTGTCCGCGCGGGAAAAACTGTTTTTT. The J gene is TRBJ1-4, the V gene TRBV5-1, with D unclear. This CDR3 region has 13 residues. The germline V gene encodes CDR1 SGHRS and CDR2 YFSETQ. V lost 4 bases to trimming and J lost 8 bases, with 12 bases between them.

Many counts were recorded for this clonotype. The J gene is TRBJ2-3, the V gene TRBV29-1; no firm D call. Per the germline V gene, CDR1 is SQVTM and CDR2 is ANQGSEA. With 7 bases removed from V and 0 bases from J, the gap between germline ends came to 2 bases. This CDR3 region has 10 residues. CDR3 sequence (DNA): TGCAGCGGTAGCACAGATACGCAGTATTTT. Translating gives CSGSTDTQYF.

This chain uses TRBV28 with TRBJ2-3, with D possibly being TRBD1 (6 bases). Between the trimmed V and J ends, which lost 8 bases and 0 bases, there was a span of 15 bases. Germline-derived CDR1 and CDR2 are MDHEN and SYDVKM. The CDR3 contains 15 residues. The DNA of the CDR3 is TGTGCCAGCCGGCCCAGGGGCCGGAGCACAGATACGCAGTATTTT. The encoded protein is CASRPRGRSTDTQYF.

There are many counts of this clonotype. The chain is built from TRBV20-1 and TRBJ2-5; D remains unclear. The V gene's germline CDR1 is DFQATT and CDR2 SNEGSKA (reference sequence). V lost 5 bases and J 2 bases, leaving 6 bases between the germline ends. This CDR3 is built from 11 residues. The CDR3 nucleotides are TGCAGTGCTCCTGCACAAGAGACCCAGTACTTC. This sequence encodes CSAPAQETQYF.

The chain carries TRBV5-1 and TRBJ2-1, with TRBD2 identical over 11 bases. Germline V CDR1 and CDR2: SGHRS, YFSETQ. This CDR3 spans 18 amino acids. V dropped 1 base and J dropped 1; count of bases not matched to a gene: 7. Here the CDR3 DNA reads TGCGCCAGCAGCTTGCTAGCGGGAGGTCTACAGTCCTACAATGAGCAGTTCTTC. Protein sequence: CASSLLAGGLQSYNEQFF.

CDR3: CASSPGTGKQPQHF. The CDR3 DNA follows: TGTGCCAGCAGTCCCGGGACAGGGAAACAGCCCCAGCATTTT. The chain joins TRBV28 to TRBJ1-5, with 9 bases aligning to TRBD1. Per the germline V gene, CDR1 is MDHEN and CDR2 is SYDVKM. CDR3 length: 14 amino acids. Trimming removed 5 bases from V and 7 bases from J; junction bases left unmatched: 6.

This clonotype was counted a few times. The V and J genes are TRBV9 and TRBJ2-7; D might be TRBD2 (5 bases). Germline V gives CDR1 SGDLS, CDR2 YYNGEE. V was trimmed by 4 bases and J by 3 bases, leaving 26 bases between them. The CDR3 consists of 18 residues. In DNA, the CDR3 is TGTGCCAGCAGCCGCACGGGGAACCCGATAACCCACGTCTACGAGCAGTACTTC. Amino acid sequence: CASSRTGNPITHVYEQYF.